These 3 T cell receptor beta chains originate from one sample sequenced in a study of cytomegalovirus exposure and HLA in healthy donors. The PCR had 60 Vbeta and 13 Jbeta primers. This table comes from immunoSEQ multiplex PCR, and its TCRdb copy is limited to in-frame clones, with some not included. Of 150,000 to 200,000 clones in the sample, over 70% were seen once. The sample consisted of PBMCs. Every receptor here comes from a man in his fifties or sixties in good health and CMV-seropositive.

This chain joins TRBV10-1 and TRBJ1-1; weak D call: TRBD1 (5 bases). In germline, CDR1 is WNHNN, CDR2 SYGVQD (reference sequence). The CDR3 spans 14 residues. The V end was cut by 4 bases, the J end by 3 bases, with 12 bases between. The CDR3 DNA is TGCGCCAGCAGTGCCGGGGGGGGATACACTGAAGCTTTCTTT. Translation gives CASSAGGGYTEAFF.

The rearrangement uses TRBV5-1 and TRBJ1-1; 9 positions match TRBD1. The V segment lost 8 bases and the J segment 5 bases; nucleotides outside the gene matches: 10. CDR1 SGHRS and CDR2 YFSETQ come from the germline V gene. The CDR3 runs to 14 residues. CDR3 amino acids: CASQDRGIGTEAFF. DNA of the CDR3: TGCGCCAGTCAGGACAGGGGAATCGGGACTGAAGCTTTCTTT.

This clone was recorded a few times. This chain links TRBV27 with TRBJ2-7, with D possibly TRBD1 on 6 matching bases. V lost 6 bases and J lost 5, with 17 bases in between. This CDR3 comprises 14 residues. Germline values: CDR1 MNHEY, CDR2 SMNVEV (reference sequence). CDR3: CASSTGTLAHEQYF. DNA for the CDR3: TGTGCCAGCAGCACCGGGACACTTGCCCACGAGCAGTACTTC.